This TCR beta chain was profiled in a study of T cells after yellow fever vaccination. Study details: Fractions with few cells were prepared using SMART-Seq v4 Ultra Low Input.

V dropped 2 bases and J dropped 10 bases, with 18 bases sitting between them. CDR1 and CDR2 (germline): MNHEY, SVGAGI. This CDR3 is built from 16 residues. Broader study findings: CD4 and CD8 compartments shared a small share of clonotypes. Subsequent booster samples again held most clones from primary vaccination (just under 98% CD4, 85% to 90% CD8).

A word on this clonotype: Its specificity is unknown.

The TCR cDNA carried a universal primer site and UMIs from 5'RACE template switching. MiXCR was run by TCRdb on the 5' RACE reads, yielding one entry per CDR3 protein. The repertoire holds fewer than 650,000 distinct CDR3 sequences, with just over 20% as singletons. The chain combines TRBV6-5 with TRBJ1-6; D might be TRBD1 (6 bases). Sequenced material: PBMCs, taken roughly 23 days after the first yellow fever vaccination. This sequence originates from a man younger than 30 who received the YFV17D yellow fever vaccine. The CDR3 loop reads CASSYQPRGGMSPLHF. The CDR3 region has the DNA TGTGCCAGCAGTTACCAACCCCGGGGGGGCATGTCACCCCTCCACTTT.